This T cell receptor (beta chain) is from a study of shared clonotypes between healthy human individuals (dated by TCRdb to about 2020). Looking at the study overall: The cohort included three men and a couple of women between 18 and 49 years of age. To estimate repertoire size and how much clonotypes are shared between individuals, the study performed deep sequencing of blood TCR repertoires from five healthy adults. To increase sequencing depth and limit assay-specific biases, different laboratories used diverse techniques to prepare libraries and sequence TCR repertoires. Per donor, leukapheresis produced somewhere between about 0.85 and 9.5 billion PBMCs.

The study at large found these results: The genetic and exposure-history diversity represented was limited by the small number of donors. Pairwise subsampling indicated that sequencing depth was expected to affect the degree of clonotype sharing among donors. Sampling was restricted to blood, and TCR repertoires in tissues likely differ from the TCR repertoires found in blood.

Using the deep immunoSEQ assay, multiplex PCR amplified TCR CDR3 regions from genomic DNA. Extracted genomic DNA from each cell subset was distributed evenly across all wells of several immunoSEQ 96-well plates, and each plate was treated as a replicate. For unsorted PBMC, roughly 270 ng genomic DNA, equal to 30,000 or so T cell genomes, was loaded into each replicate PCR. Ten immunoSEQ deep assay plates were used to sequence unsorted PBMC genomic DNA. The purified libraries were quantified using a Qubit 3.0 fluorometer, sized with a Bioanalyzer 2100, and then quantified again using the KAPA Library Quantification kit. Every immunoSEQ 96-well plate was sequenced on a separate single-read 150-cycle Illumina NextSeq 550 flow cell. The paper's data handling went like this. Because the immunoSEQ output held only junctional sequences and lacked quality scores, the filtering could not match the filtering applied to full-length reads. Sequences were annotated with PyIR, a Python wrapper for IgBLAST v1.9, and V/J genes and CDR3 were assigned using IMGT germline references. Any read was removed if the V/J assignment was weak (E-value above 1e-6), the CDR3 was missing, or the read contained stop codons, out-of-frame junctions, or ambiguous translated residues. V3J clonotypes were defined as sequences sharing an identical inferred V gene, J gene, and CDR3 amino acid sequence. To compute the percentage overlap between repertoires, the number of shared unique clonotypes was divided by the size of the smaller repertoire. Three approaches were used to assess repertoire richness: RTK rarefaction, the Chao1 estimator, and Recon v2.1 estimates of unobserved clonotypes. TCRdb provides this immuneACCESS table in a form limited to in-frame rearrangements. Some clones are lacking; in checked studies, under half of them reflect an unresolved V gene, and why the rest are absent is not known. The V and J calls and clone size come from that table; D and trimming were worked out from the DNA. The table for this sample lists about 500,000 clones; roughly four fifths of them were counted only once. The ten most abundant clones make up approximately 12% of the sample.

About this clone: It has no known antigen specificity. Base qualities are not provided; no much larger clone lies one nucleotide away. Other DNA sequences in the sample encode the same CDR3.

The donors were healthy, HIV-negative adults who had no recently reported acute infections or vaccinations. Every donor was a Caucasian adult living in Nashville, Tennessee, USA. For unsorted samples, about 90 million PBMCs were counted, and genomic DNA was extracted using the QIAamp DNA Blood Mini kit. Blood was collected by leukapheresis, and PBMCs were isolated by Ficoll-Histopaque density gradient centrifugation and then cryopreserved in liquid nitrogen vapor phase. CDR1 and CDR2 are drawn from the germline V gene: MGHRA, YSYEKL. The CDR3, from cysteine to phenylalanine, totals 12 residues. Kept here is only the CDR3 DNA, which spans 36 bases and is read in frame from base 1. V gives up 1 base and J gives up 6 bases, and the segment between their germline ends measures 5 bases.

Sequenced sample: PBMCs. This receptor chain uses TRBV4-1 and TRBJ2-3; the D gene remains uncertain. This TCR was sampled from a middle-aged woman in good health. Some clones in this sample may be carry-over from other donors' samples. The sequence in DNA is TGCGCCAGCAGCCAAGTGGGGGATACGCAGTATTTT. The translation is CASSQVGDTQYF.